The 11 T cell receptor beta chains below all came from one sample that was sequenced in a study of blood T cells in healthy people across ages. A second PCR of about 7 to 11 cycles used a sample-barcoded 5' primer and a J-beta primer mix. TCRdb re-derived calls from the 5' RACE reads in MiXCR, one entry per CDR3 protein. Altogether hundreds of thousands of distinct CDR3 sequences are present, 56% being singletons, with the ten largest covering 20% to 30%. Specimen: blood. The source of these receptors is a man aged 35-49 years in good health.

This clonotype has only a few counts. The J gene is TRBJ2-5, the V gene TRBV6-1; 7 bases fit TRBD1. V dropped 5 bases and J dropped 5; count of bases not matched to a gene: 11. The CDR3 has 15 amino acids. The germline V gene encodes CDR1 MNHNS and CDR2 SASEGT. The CDR3, as DNA: TGTGCCAGCAGTCCTCGACAGGGAAGGGGGGAGACCCAGTACTTC. Amino acid sequence: CASSPRQGRGETQYF.

The chain has TRBV10-3 and TRBJ2-5; perhaps TRBD2 as D (5 bases). The J call may not be correct, given that the DNA end is closer to TRBJ2-7. The germline CDR1 and CDR2 sequences are ENHRY and SYGVKD. The CDR3 totals 14 residues. CDR3 DNA: TGTGCCATCAGTGTTACTTTAGCGTCGGACGAGCAGTACTTC. Its translation: CAISVTLASDEQYF.

The chain joins TRBV3-1 to TRBJ1-1; the match to TRBD1 covers 8 bases. The CDR3 spans 14 residues. V lost 6 bases and J lost 1; bases outside the gene matches: 4. The germline gives CDR1 LGHDT, CDR2 YNNKEL (reference sequence). The CDR3 DNA follows: TGTGCCAGCAGTCGACAGGGGCAGAACACTGAAGCTTTCTTT. This gives the protein CASSRQGQNTEAFF.

This chain joins TRBV7-2 and TRBJ1-2, with D possibly matching TRBD1 (6 bases). Germline V gives CDR1 SGHTA, CDR2 FQGNSA. This CDR3 spans 15 amino acids. The V end was cut by 11 bases, the J end by 4 bases, with 23 bases between. The CDR3, as DNA: TGTGCCCTGACCGGCGATAAACAGGGATTCTATGGCTACACCTTC. This gives the protein CALTGDKQGFYGYTF.

This chain joins TRBV4-3 and TRBJ2-7; D is possibly TRBD2 (6 bases). The germline gives CDR1 LGHNA, CDR2 YSLEER. The V gene lost 0 bases and the J gene lost 0 bases, with 12 bases spanning the gap. CDR3 length equals 16 residues. The CDR3 DNA reads TGCGCCAGCAGCCAAGAGGATGGGACTTACTCCTACGAGCAGTACTTC. Amino acids: CASSQEDGTYSYEQYF.

V usage is TRBV20-1 and J usage is TRBJ1-6; the D is unclear. Trimming took off 6 bases at V and 9 bases at J, with 18 bases between the two ends. The CDR3 is 14 amino acids. CDR1 is DFQATT, CDR2 SNEGSKA, per germline (reference sequence). In nucleotides, the CDR3 is TGCAGTGCCAAGATCGGCGTGAGGAGTTCACCCCTCCACTTT. Protein: CSAKIGVRSSPLHF.

The rearrangement joins TRBV5-1 to TRBJ2-5; D may be TRBD1 or TRBD2 (6 bases each). V lost 4 bases, J lost 0 bases, and 10 bases lay in between. The CDR3 has 14 amino acids. CDR1 SGHRS and CDR2 YFSETQ come from the germline V gene. The CDR3 DNA follows: TGCGCCAGCAGCCCGGGGGACAACCAAGAGACCCAGTACTTC. Translation gives CASSPGDNQETQYF.

The chain carries TRBV28 and TRBJ2-1; TRBD1 is a possible D gene (6 bases). The ends were cut back, 3 bases at V and 3 bases at J, with 15 bases in the middle. Looked up from germline, CDR1 is MDHEN and CDR2 is SYDVKM. This CDR3 has 16 amino acids. CDR3 in amino acids: CASSFIGTRSYNEQFF. Here the CDR3 DNA reads TGTGCCAGCAGTTTTATCGGGACACGGAGCTACAATGAGCAGTTCTTC.

The rearrangement links TRBV29-1 to TRBJ2-1; D is uncertain. V was cut by 7 bases and J by 6 bases, with 16 bases left in between. From germline, CDR1 is SQVTM and CDR2 ANQGSEA. The CDR3 consists of 13 residues. CDR3 protein: CSAVGDLGNEQFF. As DNA, the CDR3 is TGCAGCGCAGTAGGAGACCTGGGCAATGAGCAGTTCTTC.

In its sample, this clonotype was seen a few times. V usage is TRBV6-6 and J usage is TRBJ2-5; the match to TRBD2 covers 7 bases. This CDR3 has 15 amino acids. Germline V CDR1 and CDR2: MNHNY, SVGAGI (reference sequence). V was clipped by 6 bases and J by 1 base; unmatched bases: 8. The CDR3 is CASSHGSGGQETQYF. In DNA form, the CDR3 reads TGTGCCAGCAGCCACGGGTCGGGGGGCCAAGAGACCCAGTACTTC.

The CDR3 protein is CASGRPQWTGAVGNQPQHF. In nucleotides, the CDR3 is TGTGCCAGCGGGCGACCTCAATGGACAGGGGCGGTTGGCAATCAGCCCCAGCATTTT. V gene TRBV6-1 combines with J gene TRBJ1-5; 9 bases line up with TRBD1. From germline, CDR1 is MNHNS and CDR2 SASEGT. The CDR3 has 19 residues. V lost 8 bases to trimming and J lost 2 bases; unmatched junction nucleotides: 19.